The source of this TCR beta chain is a study of Ad26.COV2.S vaccination and SARS-CoV-2 variants. Study results and limitations: Breadth measured for non-spike TCRs was similar across vaccine and placebo recipients. Vaccine recipients surpassed placebo recipients in spike-specific TCR breadth.

Sequencing was performed with immunoSEQ multiplex PCR; in TCRdb, only in-frame clones are kept and a portion is missing. The data show 250,000 or so clones, around 88% seen once. Germline V gene data show CDR1 as LNHDA and CDR2 as SQIVND (reference sequence). With V trimmed by 5 bases and J by 1 base, 2 bases remained unmatched. CDR3 length equals 14 residues. On this clone: Antigen specificity is unknown.

The treatment: some 19 received Ad26.COV2.S at low or high dose, single or two shots; about 5 received placebo; per-sample allocation not given. The samples were gathered on day 63 after the first injection of vaccine or placebo. This Boston cohort included adults aged 18-55 years. Built on an Ad26 vector, the vaccine expressed Wuhan-strain SARS-CoV-2 spike. V is TRBV19 and J is TRBJ2-1; 7 bases are a match to TRBD2. The TCR comes from a person between 18 and 65 years old who received the Ad26.COV2.S COVID-19 vaccine or a placebo. Sequenced material: peripheral blood, taken in a trial of Ad26.COV2.S vaccine versus placebo. The CDR3 DNA reads TGTGCCAGTAGTCGTAGCGGGTCCTACAATGAGCAGTTCTTC. Translation: CASSRSGSYNEQFF.